This T cell receptor (beta chain) originates from a study of T cells in Graves' hyperthyroidism and ophthalmopathy. Study-wide results and caveats: For ophthalmopathy, model prediction preceded onset by a median about six months. Ophthalmopathy stood apart from stable hyperthyroidism in a 13 V-J model.

CDR1 and CDR2 from the germline V gene are SNHLY and FYNNEI. This CDR3 is 11 amino acids long. With 6 bases removed from V and 4 bases from J, the gap between germline ends came to 3 bases. This clonotype was observed at least ten times. Its cognate antigen is unknown. RNA transcripts provided the source from which TCR beta CDR3 regions were amplified. In the first-round RT-PCR of the TCR CDR3, the HTBI primer set was used. TCRdb re-called the multiplex PCR reads through MiXCR, storing one row per CDR3 protein. The sample holds about 260,000 distinct CDR3 sequences, about 20% seen once. Each diagnosis was grounded in clinical symptoms, serum thyroxine and TRAb, thyroid ultrasound, and orbital computed tomography. Fresh peripheral blood, 7.5 to 10 ml of it, supplied the PBMCs.

The sample taken for sequencing was blood. The chain carries TRBV2 and TRBJ2-2, with unresolved D. This TCR was sampled from a man aged 30 to 39 with Graves' ophthalmopathy. CDR3 amino acids: CASRGTGELFF. In DNA form, the CDR3 reads TGTGCCAGCAGGGGCACCGGGGAGCTGTTTTTT.